The source of this T cell receptor beta chain is a study of shared clonotypes between healthy human individuals (dated by TCRdb to about 2020). About the full investigation: The cohort included a few men and two women between 18 and 49 years of age. For each donor, CD4 naive and CD4 memory were each run on three plates, CD8 naive on two plates, and CD8 memory on one plate. Blood TCR repertoires of a handful of healthy adults were deeply sequenced to estimate repertoire size and the extent of clonotype sharing between individuals. To increase sequencing depth and limit assay-specific biases, TCR repertoire library preparation and sequencing were carried out by different laboratories using diverse techniques. Each donor's leukapheresis produced roughly between roughly 0.85 and 9.5 billion PBMCs.

Using the deep immunoSEQ assay, multiplex PCR amplified TCR CDR3 regions from genomic DNA. Genomic DNA extracted from each cell subset was distributed evenly over all wells of several immunoSEQ 96-well plates, and each plate served as one replicate. For sorted subsets, approximately 210 ng genomic DNA, equal to tens of thousands of T cell genomes, was loaded into each replicate PCR. The purified libraries were quantified using a Qubit 3.0 fluorometer, sized with a Bioanalyzer 2100, and then quantified again using the KAPA Library Quantification kit. Each immunoSEQ 96-well plate was sequenced on its own single-read 150-cycle Illumina NextSeq 550 flow cell. In the source study's methods: Because the immunoSEQ output included only junctional sequences and no quality scores, the filtering could not be the same as the filtering used for full-length reads. To assign V/J genes and CDR3, sequences were annotated against IMGT germline references using PyIR, a Python wrapper for IgBLAST v1.9. Any read was removed if the V/J assignment was weak (E-value above 1e-6), the CDR3 was missing, or the read contained stop codons, out-of-frame junctions, or ambiguous translated residues. A V3J clonotype was defined by an identical inferred V gene, J gene, and CDR3 amino acid sequence. The percentage overlap between two repertoires was calculated by dividing the number of shared unique clonotypes by the size of the smaller repertoire. RTK rarefaction, the Chao1 estimator, and Recon v2.1 estimates of unobserved clonotypes were used to assess repertoire richness. Generation probabilities for all TCRbeta clonotypes obtained by the gDNA method from a handful of donors were computed using OLGA. TCRdb took over this immuneACCESS table, retaining in-frame rearrangements with V and J assigned. Such tables are incomplete; in checked studies, under half of the missing clones stem from an unresolved V gene, and the remainder is unexplained. The DNA was the basis for D and trimming; V, J and clone size are from that table. For this sample there are around 2.5 million clones; over 85% appear just once. 0.36% of the sample is taken by the ten largest.

This clone was counted once. It has no known antigen specificity. Base qualities are not at hand, and no much larger clone is one base apart. The donors were healthy, HIV-negative adults with no recently reported acute infections or vaccinations. Every donor was a Caucasian adult residing in Nashville, Tennessee, USA. CD4+ T cells were enriched by magnetic negative selection; naive cells were then positively selected on CD45RA, and the negative fraction formed the memory subset. Blood was obtained by leukapheresis, after which PBMCs were separated by Ficoll-Histopaque density gradient centrifugation and cryopreserved in liquid nitrogen vapor phase. Purity and quantity of every magnetically sorted T cell population were checked by analytical flow cytometry. Each sorted fraction had its genomic DNA isolated and then quantified by UV absorbance on a Nanodrop 2000c. General findings and caveats noted by the study authors: Compared with non-shared clonotypes, clonotypes shared by all four sorted-subset donors had higher generation probabilities. Roughly 5% of naive CD4, 3.5% of naive CD8, roughly 2.4% of memory CD4, and more than 0.35% of memory CD8 clonotypes were shared across a few donors. Pairwise subsampling led to the expectation that sequencing depth would affect the degree of clonotype sharing among donors. Naive subsets generally had larger estimated clonotype richness than memory subsets. Incomplete sequencing was indicated by rarefaction of sorted-subset datasets, despite the large sequencing depth. Sampling was limited to blood, and TCR repertoires in tissue likely differ from TCR repertoires in blood. The small number of donors limited the genetic and exposure-history diversity represented.

The receptor's source is a man aged 18 to 35 in good health. Some clones in this sample may be carry-over from other donors' samples. Source material: naive CD4+ T cells from PBMCs. Interpreted using the paper, the cell subset or site label stands for: CD45RA+ positively selected.

The DNA is TGTGCCAGCAGCTTAGCGAGGGACGGATTGGGAGGCTATGGCTACACCTTC. It translates as CASSLARDGLGGYGYTF. The sequence joins TRBV7-9 to TRBJ1-2; the D region possibly corresponds to TRBD1 (5 bases align). Looking up the germline V gene (reference sequence) yields CDR1 SEHNR and CDR2 FQNEAQ. V lost 0 bases and J lost 4 bases; the stretch between them is 18 bases long. From cysteine to phenylalanine, the CDR3 is 17 amino acids long. CDR3 DNA is the only sequence kept; it has 51 bases, read in frame from the first base.